The next 18 T cell receptor beta chains were all read from a single sample in a study of T-cell reconstitution after alpha-beta-depleted transplantation in children. Researchers prepared the TCRbeta library using unique molecular identifiers, the study reports. TCRdb redid the calling of the PCR reads with MiXCR, one entry per CDR3 protein. The table lists roughly 500,000 distinct CDR3 sequences, about 31% of them singletons. The input for sequencing was PBMCs from the stem cell graft donor, taken from the stem cell graft. The receptor set was obtained from a human donor who donated a stem cell graft to a child with aplastic anemia.

The sample holds a few counts of this clonotype. Written as DNA, the CDR3 is TGTGCCAGTAGTATCGTGGCGGGGGTGGCAAACACTGAAGCTTTCTTT. It encodes CASSIVAGVANTEAFF. V gene TRBV19 combines with J gene TRBJ1-1, with D tentatively TRBD1 (5 bases). V lost 3 bases and J lost 2, with 16 bases in between. CDR3 size: 16 residues. Germline V lookup: CDR1 LNHDA, CDR2 SQIVND (reference sequence).

J is TRBJ2-7 and V is TRBV5-1, with D maybe TRBD2 (5 bases). CDR3 length: 15 amino acids. V lost 7 bases to trimming and J lost 1 base, with 18 bases between them. CDR1 is SGHRS and CDR2 is YFSETQ in the germline V gene. CDR3 loop: CASSMGSAWSYEQYV. The CDR3 bases are TGCGCCAGCTCAATGGGTAGCGCCTGGTCCTACGAGCAGTACGTC.

The rearrangement links TRBV5-1 to TRBJ2-1; TRBD2 aligns across 10 bases. Germline CDR1 SGHRS, CDR2 YFSETQ. The ends lost 0 bases at V and 7 bases at J; junction bases unmatched: 4. The CDR3 totals 15 residues. The CDR3 reads CASSLVAGGLNEQFF. The CDR3 DNA is TGCGCCAGCAGCTTGGTAGCGGGAGGTCTGAATGAGCAGTTCTTC.

V and J are TRBV3-1 and TRBJ2-1; D is unclear. Germline CDR1 reads LGHDT; CDR2 reads YNNKEL (reference sequence). The CDR3 is made up of 13 amino acids. V was shortened by 4 bases and J by 7 bases, with 11 bases between the two germline ends. CDR3 nucleotides: TGTGCCAGCAGCCCGAGCTATGGGAATGAGCAGTTCTTC. It yields the protein CASSPSYGNEQFF.

V and J are TRBV12-3 or TRBV12-4 and TRBJ1-4; 7 bases are a match to TRBD1. With V trimmed by 6 bases and J by 4 bases, 11 bases remained unmatched. This CDR3 has 16 amino acids. CDR3 nucleotide sequence: TGTGCCAGCAGGCACCGCGAGACAGGGCGTAATGAAAAACTGTTTTTT. It is translated as CASRHRETGRNEKLFF.

The chain recombines TRBV7-9 with TRBJ1-2; no clear D. Germline V gene data show CDR1 as SEHNR and CDR2 as FQNEAQ (reference sequence). V was trimmed by 5 bases and J by 4 bases, leaving 11 bases between them. The CDR3 has 13 amino acids. The CDR3 DNA reads TGTGCCAGCAGCCAAAACGGACGCTATGGCTACACCTTC. This codes for CASSQNGRYGYTF.

The chain uses TRBV10-2 and TRBJ2-1; 8 bases line up with TRBD2. CDR3 length equals 15 residues. CDR1 and CDR2 from the germline V gene are WSHSY and SAAADI. J was trimmed by 10 bases and V by 5 bases; bases with no gene match: 13. The DNA for the CDR3 is TGCGCCAGCAGTCCCGGGACTAGGGGGTGGAAGGAGCAGTTCTTC. Its translation: CASSPGTRGWKEQFF.

This chain connects TRBV7-2 to TRBJ2-1, with unresolved D. Germline-derived CDR1 and CDR2 are SGHTA and FQGNSA. Trimming took 1 base from V and 9 from J, leaving 22 bases between them. The CDR3 runs to 17 residues. The CDR3 protein is CASSLGVGYPEGSEQFF. DNA of the CDR3: TGTGCCAGCAGCTTAGGAGTCGGGTACCCGGAAGGCAGTGAGCAGTTCTTC.

The chain joins TRBV6-5 to TRBJ2-1; D tentatively fits TRBD1 or TRBD2 (6 bases each). Trimming cost V 6 bases and J 3 bases, with 15 bases left between them. The CDR3 runs to 15 residues. CDR1 is MNHEY and CDR2 is SVGAGI in the germline V gene. Here the CDR3 reads CASSYGGEFYNEQFF. The CDR3 DNA is TGTGCCAGCAGCTACGGGGGCGAGTTCTACAATGAGCAGTTCTTC.

The V and J genes are TRBV5-6 and TRBJ2-1, with D perhaps matching TRBD1 (6 bases). CDR1 is SGHDT and CDR2 is YYEEEE in the germline V gene. Between the trimmed V and J ends, which lost 4 bases and 12 bases, there was a span of 11 bases. The CDR3 runs to 11 residues. The CDR3 is CASSQGSGQFF. CDR3 DNA sequence: TGTGCCAGCAGCCAGGGGTCTGGGCAGTTCTTC.

The rearrangement links TRBV7-2 to TRBJ1-5; D call uncertain. The CDR3 loop spans 13 amino acids. Germline assignment: CDR1 SGHTA and CDR2 FQGNSA. V was cut by 4 bases and J by 3 bases, with 7 bases left in between. The CDR3 DNA sequence: TGTGCCAGCAGCTGGGGAACCAATCAGCCCCAGCATTTT. Its translation: CASSWGTNQPQHF.

This clonotype was seen once. The rearrangement links TRBV3-1 to TRBJ2-3, with D possibly being TRBD2 (6 bases). V lost 0 bases and J lost 2, with 12 bases in between. Germline V lookup: CDR1 LGHDT, CDR2 YNNKEL (reference sequence). CDR3 length: 16 amino acids. This chain's CDR3 is CASSQEVADYTDTQYF. The CDR3 nucleotides read TGTGCCAGCAGCCAAGAGGTAGCGGACTACACAGATACGCAGTATTTT.

The rearrangement links TRBV29-1 to TRBJ2-1, with a possible D match to TRBD2 (5 bases). This CDR3 is 14 amino acids long. The germline gives CDR1 SQVTM, CDR2 ANQGSEA. V dropped 1 base and J dropped 8 bases, with 15 bases sitting between them. CDR3 sequence reads: CSVEAVPLAHEQFF. The CDR3 nucleotides are TGCAGCGTTGAAGCGGTTCCCCTAGCCCATGAGCAGTTCTTC.

The sample holds a few counts of this clonotype. The chain combines TRBV4-2 with TRBJ1-5, with 8 bases matching TRBD1. The CDR3 consists of 17 residues. V dropped 0 bases and J dropped 3; count of bases not matched to a gene: 7. Germline-derived CDR1 and CDR2 are LGHNA and YNFKEQ. The CDR3 here is CASSQDSDREINQPQHF. In DNA, the CDR3 is TGTGCCAGCAGCCAAGATTCGGACAGGGAGATCAATCAGCCCCAGCATTTT.

CDR3 DNA sequence: TGCAGTGCAAAAGACAGGAGATTTAATGAAAAACTGTTTTTT. Translating gives CSAKDRRFNEKLFF. This chain links TRBV20-1 with TRBJ1-4, with a weak D call TRBD1 (6 bases). This CDR3 comprises 14 residues. Germline V gene data show CDR1 as DFQATT and CDR2 as SNEGSKA (reference sequence). Trimming took off 6 bases at V and 4 bases at J, with 15 bases between the two ends.

V and J are TRBV15 and TRBJ2-1, with D possibly TRBD2 on 5 matching bases. From germline, CDR1 is LNHNV and CDR2 YYDKDF (reference sequence). This CDR3 is built from 14 residues. Trimming pared 3 bases from V and 10 bases from J, leaving 16 bases between. In nucleotides, the CDR3 is TGTGCCACCAGCAGGCCTGGGAGCCCGAACGAGCAGTTCTTC. Its translation: CATSRPGSPNEQFF.

This clonotype turned up a few times. The V gene is TRBV20-1, the J gene TRBJ2-4; 7 positions match TRBD1. CDR1 DFQATT and CDR2 SNEGSKA come from the germline V gene (reference sequence). The CDR3 consists of 14 residues. V trimming: 8 bases; J trimming: 1 base; junction bases outside the gene matches: 8. In DNA form, the CDR3 reads TGCAGTTTCAAGGGGGCCGGGGCCAAAAACATTCAGTACTTC. It codes for CSFKGAGAKNIQYF.

This chain joins TRBV18 and TRBJ2-2; 7 bases are a match to TRBD2. The CDR3 loop spans 15 amino acids. Germline V lookup: CDR1 KGHSH, CDR2 LQKENI. The J segment lost 5 bases and the V segment lost 2 bases, leaving 5 bases of the junction unmatched. The CDR3 DNA is TGTGCCAGCTCACCAGGGACTACTGGGACCGGGGAGCTGTTTTTT. This gives the protein CASSPGTTGTGELFF.